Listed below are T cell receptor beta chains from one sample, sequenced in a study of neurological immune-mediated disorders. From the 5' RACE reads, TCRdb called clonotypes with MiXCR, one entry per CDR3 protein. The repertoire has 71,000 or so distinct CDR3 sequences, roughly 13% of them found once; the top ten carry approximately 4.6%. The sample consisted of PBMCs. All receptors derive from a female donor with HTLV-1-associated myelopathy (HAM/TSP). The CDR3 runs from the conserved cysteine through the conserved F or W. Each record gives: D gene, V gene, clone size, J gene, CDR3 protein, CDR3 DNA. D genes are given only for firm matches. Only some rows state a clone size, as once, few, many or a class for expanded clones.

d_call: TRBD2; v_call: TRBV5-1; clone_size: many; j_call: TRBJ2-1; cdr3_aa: CASSLVPAGNNEQFF; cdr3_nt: TGCGCCAGCAGCTTGGTTCCAGCGGGGAACAATGAGCAGTTCTTC
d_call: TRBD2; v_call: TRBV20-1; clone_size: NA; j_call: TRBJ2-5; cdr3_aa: CSATSGGARETQYF; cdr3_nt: TGCAGTGCTACCAGCGGGGGGGCCAGAGAGACCCAGTACTTC
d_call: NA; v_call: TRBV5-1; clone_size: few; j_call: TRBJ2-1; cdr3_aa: CASSLAGVGVDEQFF; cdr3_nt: TGCGCCAGCAGCTTGGCTGGTGTTGGGGTCGATGAGCAGTTCTTC
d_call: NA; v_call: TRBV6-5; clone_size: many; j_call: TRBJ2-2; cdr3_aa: CASSPPRGRVNRGELFF; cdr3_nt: TGTGCCAGCAGTCCCCCACGGGGGCGAGTTAATAGGGGGGAGCTGTTTTTT
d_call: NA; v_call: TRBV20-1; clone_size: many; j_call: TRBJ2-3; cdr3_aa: CSACRTGTDTQYF; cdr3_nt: TGCAGTGCTTGTAGGACAGGCACAGATACGCAGTATTTT
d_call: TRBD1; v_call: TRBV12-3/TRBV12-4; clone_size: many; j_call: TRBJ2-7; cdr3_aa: CASSLTGTGVREQYF; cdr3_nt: TGTGCCAGCAGTTTGACCGGGACAGGGGTCCGCGAGCAGTACTTC
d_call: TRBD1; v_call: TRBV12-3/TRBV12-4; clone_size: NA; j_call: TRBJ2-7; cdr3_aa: CASSSDRGRQYF; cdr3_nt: TGTGCCAGCAGTTCGGACAGGGGTCGGCAGTACTTC
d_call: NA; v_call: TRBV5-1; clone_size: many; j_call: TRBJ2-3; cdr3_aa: CASGESADTQYF; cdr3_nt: TGCGCCAGCGGCGAGAGCGCAGATACGCAGTATTTT
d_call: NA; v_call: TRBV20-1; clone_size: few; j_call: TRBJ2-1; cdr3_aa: CSARDERHNEQFF; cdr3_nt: TGCAGTGCTAGAGATGAGCGTCACAATGAGCAGTTCTTC
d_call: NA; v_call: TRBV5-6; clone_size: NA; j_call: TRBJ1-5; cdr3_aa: CASSLSQEPEPQHF; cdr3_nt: TGTGCCAGCAGCCTCTCCCAGGAGCCTGAGCCCCAGCATTTT
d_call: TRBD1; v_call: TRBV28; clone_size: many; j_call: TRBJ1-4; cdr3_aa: CASSSPVRGGNEKLFF; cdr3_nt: TGTGCCAGCAGTTCCCCGGTCAGGGGGGGTAATGAAAAACTGTTTTTT
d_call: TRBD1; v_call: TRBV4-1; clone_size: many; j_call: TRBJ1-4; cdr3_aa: CASSQGLGEGGGEKLFF; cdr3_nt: TGCGCCAGCAGCCAAGGTTTGGGGGAAGGGGGCGGCGAAAAACTGTTTTTT
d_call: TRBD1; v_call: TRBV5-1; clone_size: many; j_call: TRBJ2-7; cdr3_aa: CASSSDRVYEQYF; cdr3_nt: TGCGCCAGCAGCTCAGACAGGGTCTACGAGCAGTACTTC
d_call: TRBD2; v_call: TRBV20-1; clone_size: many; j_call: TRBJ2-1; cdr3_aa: CSAKLAGAWGEQFF; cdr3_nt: TGCAGTGCTAAACTAGCGGGGGCTTGGGGTGAGCAGTTCTTC
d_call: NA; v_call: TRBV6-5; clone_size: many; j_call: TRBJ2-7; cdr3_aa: CASSYVQSLGSDEQYF; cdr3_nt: TGTGCCAGCAGTTACGTCCAATCATTGGGGTCGGACGAGCAGTACTTC
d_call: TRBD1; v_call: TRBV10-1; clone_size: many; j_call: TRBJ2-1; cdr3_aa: CASSYGQGGYNEQFF; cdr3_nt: TGCGCCAGCAGTTATGGACAGGGAGGATACAATGAGCAGTTCTTC
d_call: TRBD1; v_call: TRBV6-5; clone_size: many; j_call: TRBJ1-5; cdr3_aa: CASNPTGAGQPQHF; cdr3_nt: TGTGCCAGCAATCCCACAGGGGCAGGCCAGCCCCAGCATTTT
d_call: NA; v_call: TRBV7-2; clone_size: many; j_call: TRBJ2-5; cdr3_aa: CASSLATGEGTQYF; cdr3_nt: TGTGCCAGCAGCTTGGCTACAGGAGAAGGGACCCAGTACTTC
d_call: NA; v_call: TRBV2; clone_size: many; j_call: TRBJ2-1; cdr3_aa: CASMVGVYNEQFF; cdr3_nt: TGTGCCAGCATGGTAGGAGTATACAATGAGCAGTTCTTC
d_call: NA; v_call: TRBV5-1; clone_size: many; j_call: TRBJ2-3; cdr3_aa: CASSSFVVSATDTQYF; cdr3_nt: TGCGCCAGCAGCTCCTTCGTCGTTTCAGCCACAGATACGCAGTATTTT
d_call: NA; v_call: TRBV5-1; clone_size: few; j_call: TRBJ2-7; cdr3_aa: CASSLDLGRSSGEQYF; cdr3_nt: TGCGCCAGCAGCTTGGATCTCGGCAGATCTTCGGGCGAGCAGTACTTC
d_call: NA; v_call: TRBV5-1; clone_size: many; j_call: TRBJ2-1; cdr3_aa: CASSLDGAPYNEQFF; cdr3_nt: TGCGCCAGCAGCTTGGACGGGGCTCCATACAATGAGCAGTTCTTC
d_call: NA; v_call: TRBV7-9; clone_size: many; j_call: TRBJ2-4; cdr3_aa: CASSARGAGMDIQYF; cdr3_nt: TGTGCCAGCAGCGCACGAGGGGCGGGGATGGACATTCAGTACTTC
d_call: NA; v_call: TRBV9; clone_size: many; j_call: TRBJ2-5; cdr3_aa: CASSVGGAQETQYF; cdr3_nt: TGTGCCAGCAGCGTAGGAGGGGCCCAAGAGACCCAGTACTTC
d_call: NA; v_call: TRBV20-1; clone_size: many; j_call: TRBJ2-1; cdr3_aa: CSAPGSLAGINEQFF; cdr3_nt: TGCAGTGCCCCTGGATCGCTGGCAGGGATCAATGAGCAGTTCTTC
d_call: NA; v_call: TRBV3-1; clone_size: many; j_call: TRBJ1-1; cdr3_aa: CASRYSRNTEAFF; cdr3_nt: TGTGCCAGCAGGTACAGTAGGAACACTGAAGCTTTCTTT
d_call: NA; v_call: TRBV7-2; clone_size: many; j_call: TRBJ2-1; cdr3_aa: CASSLYGSSYNEQFF; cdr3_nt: TGTGCCAGCAGCTTATACGGAAGCTCCTACAATGAGCAGTTCTTC
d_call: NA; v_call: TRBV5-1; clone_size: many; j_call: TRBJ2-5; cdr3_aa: CASSLGTGEETQYF; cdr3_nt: TGCGCCAGCAGCTTGGGGACGGGGGAAGAGACCCAGTACTTC
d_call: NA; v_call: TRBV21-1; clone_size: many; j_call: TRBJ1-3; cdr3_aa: CASSKQAYSTGSGNTIYF; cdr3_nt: TGTGCCAGCAGCAAACAGGCGTATTCTACCGGCTCTGGAAACACCATATATTTT
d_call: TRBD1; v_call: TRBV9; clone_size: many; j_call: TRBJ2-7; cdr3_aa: CASSVDARGHYEQYF; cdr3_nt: TGTGCCAGCAGCGTAGACGCCAGGGGGCATTACGAGCAGTACTTC
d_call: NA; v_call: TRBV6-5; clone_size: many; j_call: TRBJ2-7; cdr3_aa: CASQRSYEQYF; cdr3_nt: TGTGCCAGCCAACGCTCCTACGAGCAGTACTTC
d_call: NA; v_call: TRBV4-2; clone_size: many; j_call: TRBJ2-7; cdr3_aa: CASSQERGVSYEQYF; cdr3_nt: TGTGCCAGCAGCCAAGAAAGGGGGGTTTCCTACGAGCAGTACTTC
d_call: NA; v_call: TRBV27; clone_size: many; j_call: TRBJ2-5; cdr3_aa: CASSSGRTTQETQYF; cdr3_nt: TGTGCCAGCAGTTCCGGACGGACTACCCAAGAGACCCAGTACTTC
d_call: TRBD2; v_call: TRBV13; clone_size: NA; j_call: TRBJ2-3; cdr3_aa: CASSPSLLKRGGGNTQYF; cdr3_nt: TGTGCCAGCAGCCCTAGCCTCCTTAAGCGGGGGGGCGGAAATACGCAGTATTTT
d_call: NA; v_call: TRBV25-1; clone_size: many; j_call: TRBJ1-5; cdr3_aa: CASSEIRVPGSNQPQHF; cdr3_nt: TGTGCCAGCAGTGAAATTAGGGTCCCGGGCAGCAATCAGCCCCAGCATTTT
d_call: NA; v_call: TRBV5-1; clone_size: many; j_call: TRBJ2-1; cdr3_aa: CASSLNQDYNEQFF; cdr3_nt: TGCGCCAGCAGCTTGAATCAAGACTACAATGAGCAGTTCTTC
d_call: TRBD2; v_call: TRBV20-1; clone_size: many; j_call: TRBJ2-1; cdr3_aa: CSARPLAGGSYNEQFF; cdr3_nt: TGCAGTGCTAGGCCCCTAGCGGGGGGGTCCTACAATGAGCAGTTCTTC
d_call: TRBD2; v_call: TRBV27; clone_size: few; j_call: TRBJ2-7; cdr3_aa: CASSPMEGWRGAYEQYF; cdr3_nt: TGTGCCAGCAGTCCAATGGAGGGTTGGCGGGGGGCCTACGAGCAGTACTTC